The clone carrying this TCR beta chain has a handful of counts. The target antigen is unknown. The CDR3 is made up of 14 amino acids. Germline V gene data show CDR1 as SNHLY and CDR2 as FYNNEI. The trim removed 8 bases at V and 0 bases at J, leaving 7 bases unmatched. As every portion of the isolated RNA was reverse transcribed, the sequencing read expressed TCRB transcripts. Assay: immunoSEQ multiplex PCR; the TCRdb copy retains only in-frame clones and omits some. The repertoire has 250,000 to 350,000 clones, approximately 15% of them found once; the top ten carry roughly 6.7%. Via the markers CD45RO/CCR7/CD25/CD127/CD95/CD27, stem cell-like memory, regulatory, central memory and naive CD4+ cells were sorted. The data stem from a study of beta chain features in type 1 diabetes. Study conclusions and caveats: A greater similarity of naive, central memory and Treg TCRB repertoires was seen among patients than among healthy donors.

This chain joins TRBV2 and TRBJ2-7; 7 bases line up with TRBD1. This receptor was identified in a young man in good health. Input material: central memory CD4+ T cells from blood. Here the CDR3 reads CASSRDRSSYEQYF. The DNA for the CDR3 is TGTGCCAGCTCAAGGGACAGAAGCTCCTACGAGCAGTACTTC.